The clone carrying this T cell receptor beta chain has a handful of counts. Antigen specificity is unknown. TCRdb reprocessed the 5' RACE reads with MiXCR, giving one entry per CDR3 protein. This sample has 200,000 or so distinct CDR3 sequences, with roughly 18% found just once. The CDR3 length is 15 residues. In germline, CDR1 is SGHKS, CDR2 YYEKEE (reference sequence). Deletions cut 1 base from V and 1 base from J, with 10 bases between. The sample originates from a study of CD8 T cells in ankylosing spondylitis. Study-wide findings and caveats: Significant enrichment of disease-linked clones was reportedly seen in matched ankylosing spondylitis synovial fluid.

Sequencing input: blood, either unsorted or a sorted T cell fraction (not recorded which). The chain recombines TRBV5-5 with TRBJ2-3, with D perhaps TRBD1 (7 bases). The clonotype originates from a male donor aged 10 to 35 with ankylosing spondylitis or in good health (not recorded which). In nucleotides, the CDR3 is TGTGCCAGCAGCTTGCGGGGGACAGGCACAGATACGCAGTATTTT. This encodes CASSLRGTGTDTQYF.